The 29 T cell receptor beta chains listed next were all sequenced from one sample in a study of blood T cell repertoires in COVID-19. The data were produced by immunoSEQ multiplex PCR, yet TCRdb's version contains in-frame clones alone and is incomplete. In the table there are 65,000 to 95,000 clones, approximately 91% of which are singletons. Input material: peripheral blood. The receptors come from a man between 70 and 80 years old with active or convalescent COVID-19.

This clone has only a few counts. The rearrangement links TRBV6-4 to TRBJ1-2; 8 nucleotides agree with TRBD1. This CDR3 spans 14 amino acids. With V trimmed by 0 bases and J by 7 bases, 4 bases remained unmatched. The V gene's germline CDR1 is MRHNA and CDR2 SNTAGT. CDR3 in DNA: TGTGCCAGCAGTGACTCCTTAGACAGGGGTGGCTACACCTTC. Its translation: CASSDSLDRGGYTF.

CDR3 in DNA: TGCGCCAGCAGCTTGGAACAGGGGGATAGCAATCAGCCCCAGCATTTT. Translation: CASSLEQGDSNQPQHF. The genes are TRBV5-1 and TRBJ1-5, with 8 positions matching TRBD1. The CDR3 extends over 16 amino acids. Germline V gene lookup returns CDR1 SGHRS and CDR2 YFSETQ. V lost 0 bases to trimming and J lost 0 bases; unmatched junction nucleotides: 2.

This clone was detected once. The gene calls are TRBV6-6 and TRBJ1-2; 8 nucleotides agree with TRBD1. Germline CDR1 and CDR2: MNHNY and SVGAGI (reference sequence). The V gene end was trimmed by 3 bases and the J gene end by 6 bases; junction bases not matched to a gene: 6. The CDR3 has 14 amino acids. CDR3 protein: CASSYPGQAHGYTF. The CDR3 DNA is TGTGCCAGCAGTTATCCGGGACAGGCACATGGCTACACCTTC.

The chain links TRBV27 to TRBJ1-4; possible D gene TRBD1, 6 bases. From germline, CDR1 is MNHEY and CDR2 SMNVEV (reference sequence). This CDR3 has 13 amino acids. V lost 6 bases and J 8 bases, leaving 13 bases between the germline ends. CDR3 region: CASRRGGGEKLFF. In DNA, the CDR3 is TGTGCCAGCAGAAGGGGGGGAGGGGAAAAACTGTTTTTT.

This chain uses TRBV30 with TRBJ2-2; 11 bases match TRBD1. The length of the CDR3 is 17 residues. The V gene end was trimmed by 3 bases and the J gene end by 0 bases; junction bases not matched to a gene: 6. Germline loops: CDR1 GTSNPN, CDR2 SVGIG (reference sequence). CDR3 loop: CAWRGTGGDPNTGELFF. The DNA of the CDR3 is TGTGCCTGGAGGGGGACAGGGGGGGATCCGAACACCGGGGAGCTGTTTTTT. Full variable domain (outside the CDR3, taken from reference TRBV30 and TRBJ2-2): SQTIHQWPATLVQPVGSPLSLECTVEGTSNPNLYWYRQAAGRGLQLLFYSVGIGQISSEVPQNLSASRPQDRQFILSSKKLLLSDSGFYLCAWRGTGGDPNTGELFFGEGSRLTVL.

The rearrangement joins TRBV5-1 to TRBJ2-5, with D possibly being TRBD1 (6 bases). Germline CDR1 SGHRS, CDR2 YFSETQ. The CDR3 spans 13 residues. V was cut by 4 bases and J by 4 bases, with 11 bases left in between. In DNA, the CDR3 is TGCGCCAGCAGCCCCCTGACAGGAGAGACCCAGTACTTC. Amino acid sequence: CASSPLTGETQYF.

This clone was seen only a few times. V gene TRBV12-3 or TRBV12-4 combines with J gene TRBJ1-2, with D maybe TRBD1 (6 bases). There are 12 residues in the CDR3. V was cut by 3 bases and J by 8 bases, with 10 bases left in between. CDR3 sequence (DNA): TGTGCCAGCAGTTTTCAGGGGTACGGCTACACCTTC. Translation: CASSFQGYGYTF.

About this clone: Other DNA sequences in the sample encode the same CDR3. The chain has TRBV29-1 and TRBJ1-2, with 8 bases lining up with TRBD1. Germline CDR1 is SQVTM and CDR2 is ANQGSEA. The CDR3 spans 13 residues. The V gene end was trimmed by 6 bases and the J gene end by 2 bases; junction bases not matched to a gene: 5. The CDR3 protein is CSVRTGINYGYTF. The CDR3 DNA is TGCAGCGTCCGGACAGGGATAAACTATGGCTACACCTTC.

This clone has only one observation. The V call is TRBV5-6, the J call TRBJ1-1; the match to TRBD1 covers 8 bases. The germline V gene has CDR1 SGHDT and CDR2 YYEEEE. The CDR3 has 16 amino acids. With 4 bases clipped from V and 0 bases from J, the junction kept 8 bases outside the gene matches. CDR3 nucleotide sequence: TGTGCCAGCAGCCGTCGACAGGGGAACATGAACACTGAAGCTTTCTTT. It translates to CASSRRQGNMNTEAFF.

The chain uses TRBV5-1 and TRBJ2-1, with 7 bases fitting TRBD2. This CDR3 region has 13 residues. The V and J ends lost 0 bases and 14 bases, in that order; junction bases with no gene match: 8. Germline V gene sequence: CDR1 SGHRS, CDR2 YFSETQ. This chain's CDR3 is CASSLDNPAGEFF. As DNA, the CDR3 is TGCGCCAGCAGCTTGGATAACCCCGCGGGGGAGTTCTTC.

This clone was counted only a few times. The chain carries TRBV7-9 and TRBJ2-1, with TRBD1 matching 7 bases. V lost 5 bases, J lost 4 bases, and 5 bases stayed unmatched. This CDR3 has 14 residues. CDR1 is SEHNR and CDR2 is FQNEAQ in the germline V gene (reference sequence). CDR3 nucleotide sequence: TGTGCCAGCAGCCACCGGGACAGATACAATGAGCAGTTCTTC. It is translated as CASSHRDRYNEQFF.

The chain couples TRBV5-1 to TRBJ2-2; tentatively, D is TRBD1 or TRBD2 (5 bases each). CDR3 size: 13 residues. CDR1 and CDR2 from the germline V gene are SGHRS and YFSETQ. V shed 4 bases and J shed 6 bases, with 10 bases lying between them. The CDR3, as DNA: TGCGCCAGCAGCCTGGGACGGGCCGGGGAGCTGTTTTTT. Translating gives CASSLGRAGELFF.

The chain combines TRBV7-8 with TRBJ2-1, with 8 bases that match TRBD1. The V gene end was trimmed by 5 bases and the J gene end by 1 base; junction bases not matched to a gene: 4. There are 15 residues in the CDR3. Germline V gives CDR1 SGHVS, CDR2 FQNEAQ. CDR3: CASSAWTGSYNEQFF. CDR3 bases: TGTGCCAGCAGCGCGTGGACAGGGTCCTACAATGAGCAGTTCTTC.

This clone was detected only a few times. The V and J genes are TRBV9 and TRBJ1-6; maybe TRBD1 (6 bases). CDR1 SGDLS and CDR2 YYNGEE come from the germline V gene. The CDR3 spans 17 residues. Deletions cut 0 bases from V and 6 bases from J, with 16 bases between. In DNA, the CDR3 is TGTGCCAGCAGCGTAGGGGTGGGGGCGAGTCCTAATTCACCCCTCCACTTT. Translating it yields CASSVGVGASPNSPLHF. Looking up the rest from reference TRBV9 and TRBJ1-6 gives the full variable domain: DSGVTQTPKHLITATGQRVTLRCSPRSGDLSVYWYQQSLDQGLQFLIQYYNGEERAKGNILERFSAQQFPDLHSELNLSSLELGDSALYFCASSVGVGASPNSPLHFGNGTRLTVT.

Written as DNA, the CDR3 is TGTGCCAGCAGTTCCTGGACGGGAGTCGGCAATGAAAAACTGTTTTTT. This sequence encodes CASSSWTGVGNEKLFF. This rearrangement joins TRBV27 to TRBJ1-4, with no clear D. Germline assignment: CDR1 MNHEY and CDR2 SMNVEV (reference sequence). The V and J ends lost 4 bases and 5 bases respectively, with 17 bases between them. CDR3 length equals 16 residues.

The rearrangement joins TRBV5-1 to TRBJ2-5; 9 bases agree with TRBD2. The length of the CDR3 is 13 residues. Germline V lookup: CDR1 SGHRS, CDR2 YFSETQ. The V and J ends lost 5 bases and 2 bases, in that order; junction bases with no gene match: 1. CDR3 amino acids: CASRAGGQETQYF. The DNA for the CDR3 is TGCGCCAGCAGGGCGGGGGGGCAAGAGACCCAGTACTTC.

J is TRBJ1-5 and V is TRBV18; D call uncertain. Germline assignment: CDR1 KGHSH and CDR2 LQKENI. The CDR3 spans 15 residues. Trimming cost V 0 bases and J 3 bases, with 9 bases left between them. The DNA of the CDR3 is TGTGCCAGCTCACCACCGCCCTGGGCCAATCAGCCCCAGCATTTT. Translation gives CASSPPPWANQPQHF.

In DNA form, the CDR3 reads TGTGCCAGCAGTTTATCCCACAGGGGTACTGGGGCCAACGTCCTGACTTTC. Its protein is CASSLSHRGTGANVLTF. This chain links TRBV28 with TRBJ2-6; TRBD1 matches 7 bases. Germline V gene lookup returns CDR1 MDHEN and CDR2 SYDVKM. Unmatched junction bases numbered 5, after V lost 1 base and J lost 2 bases. The CDR3 spans 17 residues.

This clone was recorded only once. J is TRBJ1-4 and V is TRBV3-1 (or the pseudogene TRBV3-2), with 8 bases lining up with TRBD1. V dropped 3 bases and J dropped 6; count of bases not matched to a gene: 15. The germline V gene encodes CDR1 LGHDT and CDR2 YNNKEL (reference sequence). This CDR3 has 18 amino acids. The CDR3 region has the DNA TGTGCCAGCAGCCACGAATACCTGGCGACAGGGGATCATGAAAAACTGTTTTTT. Residues: CASSHEYLATGDHEKLFF.

The rearrangement uses TRBV4-3 and TRBJ2-1; 8 bases are a match to TRBD2. The V gene's germline CDR1 is LGHNA and CDR2 YSLEER. Losses at the gene ends were 1 base for V and 4 bases for J; bases not matched to a gene: 3. The CDR3 is 15 residues long. Here the CDR3 reads CASSQGAGVYNEQFF. DNA for the CDR3: TGCGCCAGCAGCCAAGGAGCGGGGGTGTACAATGAGCAGTTCTTC.

This chain links TRBV28 with TRBJ1-2, with TRBD1 matching over 8 bases. The CDR3 runs to 17 residues. The V and J ends lost 4 bases and 3 bases, in that order; junction bases with no gene match: 13. Germline V gene data show CDR1 as MDHEN and CDR2 as SYDVKM. The CDR3 sequence: CASSSTADRAGYYGYTF. CDR3 sequence (DNA): TGTGCCAGCAGTTCCACCGCGGACAGGGCGGGGTACTATGGCTACACCTTC.

V and J are TRBV7-2 and TRBJ1-1; D is possibly TRBD1 (5 bases). Trimming took 1 base from V and 4 from J, leaving 7 bases between them. The CDR3 is 13 residues long. Germline V CDR1 and CDR2: SGHTA, FQGNSA. In DNA, the CDR3 is TGTGCCAGCAGCTTAGTAAGGGGCACTGAAGCTTTCTTT. As protein: CASSLVRGTEAFF.

The chain carries TRBV6-5 and TRBJ1-6; D possibly corresponds to TRBD1 (6 bases). The CDR3 has 14 amino acids. The germline V gene encodes CDR1 MNHEY and CDR2 SVGAGI. V was clipped by 7 bases and J by 7 bases, with 14 bases between them. The chain's CDR3 is CASTPGTQNSPLHF. CDR3 sequence (DNA): TGTGCCAGCACACCGGGGACACAGAATTCACCCCTCCACTTT.

The chain uses TRBV18 and TRBJ2-3; D is unclear. The V gene lost 4 bases and the J gene lost 2 bases, with 13 bases spanning the gap. Germline assignment: CDR1 KGHSH and CDR2 LQKENI. The length of the CDR3 is 15 residues. CDR3 nucleotides: TGTGCCAGCTCACACAGCTCGATCCTCACAGATACGCAGTATTTT. It encodes CASSHSSILTDTQYF.

This clone was detected only a few times. The chain links TRBV28 to TRBJ2-1; TRBD1 aligns across 7 bases. Germline assignment: CDR1 MDHEN and CDR2 SYDVKM. With V trimmed by 7 bases and J by 2 bases, 11 bases remained unmatched. The CDR3 consists of 16 residues. The CDR3 loop is CASNSKRGQPYNEQFF. In DNA form, the CDR3 reads TGTGCCAGCAACTCCAAAAGGGGACAGCCCTACAATGAGCAGTTCTTC.

The chain couples TRBV27 to TRBJ1-5; weak D call: TRBD1 (5 bases). Trimming pared 6 bases from V and 0 bases from J, leaving 18 bases between. Germline V gene data show CDR1 as MNHEY and CDR2 as SMNVEV (reference sequence). The length of the CDR3 is 17 residues. The CDR3 reads CASRTRGGTDSNQPQHF. The CDR3 DNA reads TGTGCCAGCAGAACGAGAGGAGGGACGGATAGCAATCAGCCCCAGCATTTT.

The chain combines TRBV5-1 with TRBJ1-1; 7 bases map to TRBD1. Germline trimming cut 5 bases from V and 1 base from J; bases unmatched to any gene: 8. Germline values: CDR1 SGHRS, CDR2 YFSETQ. The CDR3 spans 15 residues. CDR3 nucleotide sequence: TGCGCCAGCAGAGAACAGGGGATAGGGAACACTGAAGCTTTCTTT. Translated, it gives CASREQGIGNTEAFF.

This chain links TRBV2 with TRBJ2-1, with 12 bases fitting TRBD2. The CDR3 extends over 15 amino acids. The trim removed 5 bases at V and 7 bases at J, leaving 6 bases unmatched. The germline V gene encodes CDR1 SNHLY and CDR2 FYNNEI. In DNA form, the CDR3 reads TGTGCCAGCAGTCTAGCGGGGGGGCCTAAAAATGAGCAGTTCTTC. It translates to CASSLAGGPKNEQFF.

The chain recombines TRBV28 with TRBJ2-7; possible D gene TRBD2, 7 bases. Germline V gene sequence: CDR1 MDHEN, CDR2 SYDVKM. The V and J ends lost 6 bases and 3 bases respectively, with 18 bases between them. This CDR3 comprises 15 residues. The CDR3 is CASSKGGTAYYEQYF. The DNA of the CDR3 is TGTGCCAGCAGCAAGGGGGGGACTGCCTACTACGAGCAGTACTTC.